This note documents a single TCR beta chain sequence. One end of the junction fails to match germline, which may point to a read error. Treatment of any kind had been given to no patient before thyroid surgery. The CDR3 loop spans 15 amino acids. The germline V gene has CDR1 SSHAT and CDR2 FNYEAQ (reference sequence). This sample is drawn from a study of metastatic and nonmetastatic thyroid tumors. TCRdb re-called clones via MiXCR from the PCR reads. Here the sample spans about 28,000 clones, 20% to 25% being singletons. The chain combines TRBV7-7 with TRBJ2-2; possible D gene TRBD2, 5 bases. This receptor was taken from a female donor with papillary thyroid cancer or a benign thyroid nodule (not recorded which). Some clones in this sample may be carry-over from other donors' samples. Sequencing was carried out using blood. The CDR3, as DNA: TGTGCTAGCAGCTTAGGGTCCCGGGGCACCGGGGAGCTGTTTTTT. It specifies CASSLGSRGTGELFF.